In its sample, the clone carrying this T cell receptor (beta chain) was seen a few times. Antigen unknown. Patients showing uncontrolled infection, other autoimmune disease, pregnancy or lactation were ineligible. The CDR3 runs to 14 residues. V lost 1 base to trimming and J lost 3 bases; unmatched junction nucleotides: 1. The data were taken from a study of T cells in Graves' hyperthyroidism and ophthalmopathy. Whole-study results and caveats: Before onset, ophthalmopathy was predicted by the model a median around 6 months earlier.

There were TCR beta CDR3 regions amplified from RNA transcripts. First-round RT-PCR with HTBI primers amplified the TCR CDR3 region. Each CDR3 protein gets one entry after TCRdb re-called the multiplex PCR reads with MiXCR. The top ten clones hold roughly 8.2% of a sample with a few hundred thousand distinct CDR3 sequences, about half of them seen once. The sequenced sample was peripheral blood or thyroid tissue (not recorded which). This sequence was found in a woman between 18 and 29 years old with Graves' hyperthyroidism. The chain has TRBV7-1 and TRBJ2-7, with TRBD2 matching 9 bases. TRBV7-1 falls under the ORF class, with uncertain function. CDR3 sequence: CASSSGLAVYEQYF. CDR3 nucleotides: TGTGCCAGCAGCTCAGGACTAGCGGTCTACGAGCAGTACTTC.